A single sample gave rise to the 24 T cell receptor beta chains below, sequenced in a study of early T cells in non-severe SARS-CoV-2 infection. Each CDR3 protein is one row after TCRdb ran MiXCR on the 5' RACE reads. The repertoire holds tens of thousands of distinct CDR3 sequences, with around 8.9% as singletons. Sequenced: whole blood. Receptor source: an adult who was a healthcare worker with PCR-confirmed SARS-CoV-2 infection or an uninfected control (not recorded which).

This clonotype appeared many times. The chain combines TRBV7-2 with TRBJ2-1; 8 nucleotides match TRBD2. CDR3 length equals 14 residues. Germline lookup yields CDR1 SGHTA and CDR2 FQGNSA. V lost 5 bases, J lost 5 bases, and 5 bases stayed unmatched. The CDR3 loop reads CASSPGLAHNEQFF. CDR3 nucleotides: TGTGCCAGCAGCCCCGGACTAGCACACAATGAGCAGTTCTTC.

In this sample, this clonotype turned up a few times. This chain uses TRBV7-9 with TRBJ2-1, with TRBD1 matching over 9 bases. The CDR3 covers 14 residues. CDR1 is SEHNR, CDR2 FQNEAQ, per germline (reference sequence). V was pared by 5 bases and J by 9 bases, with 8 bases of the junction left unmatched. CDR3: CASSHRDRAVEQFF. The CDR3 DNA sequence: TGTGCCAGCAGCCATAGGGACAGGGCCGTTGAGCAGTTCTTC.

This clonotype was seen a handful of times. CDR3 sequence: CASSLDFQETQYF. DNA for the CDR3: TGCGCCAGCAGCTTAGACTTTCAAGAGACCCAGTACTTC. The chain employs TRBV5-1 and TRBJ2-5; no clear D gene. Germline CDR1 SGHRS, CDR2 YFSETQ. Trimming pared 2 bases from V and 2 bases from J, leaving 7 bases between. The CDR3 contains 13 residues.

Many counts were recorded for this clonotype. The CDR3 DNA is TGTGCCAGCAGCCAAGAACGAGGCAGACTGTTTTTT. Translated, it gives CASSQERGRLFF. The chain recombines TRBV3-1 with TRBJ1-4; D remains ambiguous. The CDR3 is made up of 12 amino acids. The germline V gene has CDR1 LGHDT and CDR2 YNNKEL (reference sequence). Trimming left V 0 bases short and J 13 bases short, with 9 bases between.

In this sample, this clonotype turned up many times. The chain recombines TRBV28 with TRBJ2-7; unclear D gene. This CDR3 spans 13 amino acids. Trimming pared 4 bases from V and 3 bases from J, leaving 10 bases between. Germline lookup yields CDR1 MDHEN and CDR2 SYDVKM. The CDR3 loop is CASSWRQLYEQYF. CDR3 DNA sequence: TGTGCCAGCAGTTGGCGGCAACTCTACGAGCAGTACTTC.

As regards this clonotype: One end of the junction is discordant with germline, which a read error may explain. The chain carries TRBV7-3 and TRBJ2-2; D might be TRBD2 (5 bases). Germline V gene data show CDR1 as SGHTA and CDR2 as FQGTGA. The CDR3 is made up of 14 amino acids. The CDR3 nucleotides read TGTGCCAGCAGCCCCCTACTGACGACCGGGGAGCTATTTTTT. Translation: CASSPLLTTGELFF.

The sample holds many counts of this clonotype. CDR3: CASSVAVGQLFVDAFF. The CDR3 nucleotides read TGCGCCAGCAGCGTAGCTGTGGGACAGTTGTTTGTGGACGCTTTCTTT. The V and J genes are TRBV4-1 and TRBJ1-1; 7 nucleotides match TRBD1. The germline CDR1 and CDR2 sequences are MGHRA and YSYEKL. The CDR3 contains 16 residues. J was trimmed by 11 bases and V by 5 bases; bases with no gene match: 20.

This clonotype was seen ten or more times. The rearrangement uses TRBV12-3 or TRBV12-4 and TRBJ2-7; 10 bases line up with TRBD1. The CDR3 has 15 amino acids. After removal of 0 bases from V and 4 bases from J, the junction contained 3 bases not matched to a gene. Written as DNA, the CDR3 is TGTGCCAGCAGTTTAGCGACAGGGGGCTGGTACGAGCAGTACTTC. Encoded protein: CASSLATGGWYEQYF.

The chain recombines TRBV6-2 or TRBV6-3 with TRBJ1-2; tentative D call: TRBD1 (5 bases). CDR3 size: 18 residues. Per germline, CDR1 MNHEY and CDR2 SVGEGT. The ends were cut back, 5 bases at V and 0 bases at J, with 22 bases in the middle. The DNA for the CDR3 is TGTGCCAGCAGTACCATGACAGAGATCCTAGCCGCTAACTATGGCTACACCTTC. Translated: CASSTMTEILAANYGYTF.

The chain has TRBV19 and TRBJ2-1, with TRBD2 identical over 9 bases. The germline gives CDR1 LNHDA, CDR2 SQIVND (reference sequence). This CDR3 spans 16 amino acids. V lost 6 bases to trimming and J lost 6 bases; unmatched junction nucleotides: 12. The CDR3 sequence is CASRTPLGSGSNEQFF. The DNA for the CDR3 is TGTGCCAGTAGGACCCCTCTAGGTAGCGGGAGCAATGAGCAGTTCTTC. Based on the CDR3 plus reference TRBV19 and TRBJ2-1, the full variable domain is DGGITQSPKYLFRKEGQNVTLSCEQNLNHDAMYWYRQDPGQGLRLIYYSQIVNDFQKGDIAEGYSVSREKKESFPLTVTSAQKNPTAFYLCASRTPLGSGSNEQFFGPGTRLTVL.

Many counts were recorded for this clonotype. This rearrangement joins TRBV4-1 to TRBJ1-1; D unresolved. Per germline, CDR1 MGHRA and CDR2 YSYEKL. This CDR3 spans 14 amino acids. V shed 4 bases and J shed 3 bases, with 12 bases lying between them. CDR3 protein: CASSPRLLDTEAFF. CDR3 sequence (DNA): TGCGCCAGCAGCCCCCGGCTGCTTGACACTGAAGCTTTCTTT.

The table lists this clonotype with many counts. The CDR3 DNA is TGTGCCAGCAGTTCGTATCACCCGACAGGGAGGGACACTGAAGCTTTCTTT. Translation gives CASSSYHPTGRDTEAFF. The V gene is TRBV6-2 or TRBV6-3, the J gene TRBJ1-1; 7 bases fit TRBD1. CDR3 length: 17 amino acids. Germline V gives CDR1 MNHEY, CDR2 SVGEGT. The ends lost 4 bases at V and 3 bases at J; junction bases unmatched: 14.

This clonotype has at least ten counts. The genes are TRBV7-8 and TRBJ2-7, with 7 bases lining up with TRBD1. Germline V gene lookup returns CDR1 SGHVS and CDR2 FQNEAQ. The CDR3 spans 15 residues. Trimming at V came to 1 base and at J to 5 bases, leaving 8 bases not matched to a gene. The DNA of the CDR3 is TGTGCCAGCAGCTTAGTCGTTGGGCAGGGGGACGAGCAGTACTTC. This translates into CASSLVVGQGDEQYF.

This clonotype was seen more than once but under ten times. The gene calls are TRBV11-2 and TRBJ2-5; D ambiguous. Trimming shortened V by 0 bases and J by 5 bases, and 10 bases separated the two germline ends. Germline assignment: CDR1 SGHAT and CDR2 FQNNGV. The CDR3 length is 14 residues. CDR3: CASSLEGPGETQYF. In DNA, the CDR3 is TGTGCCAGCAGCTTAGAGGGCCCCGGCGAGACCCAGTACTTC. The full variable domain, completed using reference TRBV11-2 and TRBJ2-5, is EAGVAQSPRYKIIEKRQSVAFWCNPISGHATLYWYQQILGQGPKLLIQFQNNGVVDDSQLPKDRFSAERLKGVDSTLKIQPAKLEDSAVYLCASSLEGPGETQYFGPGTRLLVL.

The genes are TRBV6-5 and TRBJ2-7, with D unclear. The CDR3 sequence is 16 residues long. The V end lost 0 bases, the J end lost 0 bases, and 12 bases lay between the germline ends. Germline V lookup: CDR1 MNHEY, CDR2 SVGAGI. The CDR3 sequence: CASSYSGVSSSYEQYF. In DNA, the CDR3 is TGTGCCAGCAGTTACTCTGGGGTTTCGAGCTCCTACGAGCAGTACTTC.

The CDR3 is CAITDSGRPYNEQFF. The CDR3 DNA reads TGTGCCATCACGGATAGCGGGAGACCCTACAATGAGCAGTTCTTC. This chain joins TRBV10-3 and TRBJ2-1; 9 bases are a match to TRBD2. The CDR3 loop spans 15 amino acids. Trimming took 7 bases from V and 2 from J; bases not matched to a gene: 6. Germline V gene data show CDR1 as ENHRY and CDR2 as SYGVKD.

This CDR3 is CASSRRTASNTEAFF. CDR3 sequence (DNA): TGTGCCAGCAGTAGAAGGACAGCCTCCAACACTGAAGCTTTCTTT. The chain uses TRBV6-2 or TRBV6-3 and TRBJ1-1, with D possibly matching TRBD1 (6 bases). Germline V gives CDR1 MNHEY, CDR2 SVGEGT. V was shortened by 5 bases and J by 2 bases, with 15 bases between the two germline ends. The CDR3 is 15 amino acids.

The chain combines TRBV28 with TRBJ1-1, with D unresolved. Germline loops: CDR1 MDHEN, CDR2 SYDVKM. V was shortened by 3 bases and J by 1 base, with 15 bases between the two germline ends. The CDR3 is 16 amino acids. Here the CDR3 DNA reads TGTGCCAGCAGTTTGGGTTTTTGGGTACCGAACACTGAAGCTTTCTTT. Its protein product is CASSLGFWVPNTEAFF.

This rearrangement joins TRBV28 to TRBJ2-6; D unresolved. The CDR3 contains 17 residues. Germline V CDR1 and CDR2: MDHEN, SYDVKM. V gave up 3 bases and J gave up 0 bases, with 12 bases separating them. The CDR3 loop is CASSFGIGISGANVLTF. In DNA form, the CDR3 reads TGTGCCAGCAGTTTCGGCATTGGGATCTCTGGGGCCAACGTCCTGACTTTC.

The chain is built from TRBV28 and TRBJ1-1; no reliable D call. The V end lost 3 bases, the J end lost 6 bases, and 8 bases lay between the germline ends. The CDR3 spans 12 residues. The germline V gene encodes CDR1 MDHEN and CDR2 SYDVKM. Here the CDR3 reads CASSFGPAEAFF. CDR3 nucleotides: TGTGCCAGCAGTTTCGGACCAGCTGAAGCTTTCTTT.

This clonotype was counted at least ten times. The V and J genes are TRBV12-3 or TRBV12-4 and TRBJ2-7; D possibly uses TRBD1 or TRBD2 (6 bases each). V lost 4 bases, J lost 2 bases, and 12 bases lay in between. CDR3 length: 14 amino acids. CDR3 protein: CASSSLGGPYEQYF. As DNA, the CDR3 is TGTGCCAGCAGTTCCTTAGGGGGGCCCTACGAGCAGTACTTC.

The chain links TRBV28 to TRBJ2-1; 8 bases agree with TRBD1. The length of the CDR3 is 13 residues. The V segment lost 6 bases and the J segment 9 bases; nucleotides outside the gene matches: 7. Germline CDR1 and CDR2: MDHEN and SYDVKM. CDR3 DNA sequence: TGTGCCAGCAGCCCTAAACAGGGGGGTGAGCAGTTCTTC. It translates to CASSPKQGGEQFF. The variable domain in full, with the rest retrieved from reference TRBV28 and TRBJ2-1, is DVKVTQSSRYLVKRTGEKVFLECVQDMDHENMFWYRQDPGLGLRLIYFSYDVKMKEKGDIPEGYSVSREKKERFSLILESASTNQTSMYLCASSPKQGGEQFFGPGTRLTVL.

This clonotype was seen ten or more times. The CDR3 loop reads CASSYGEGGSPLHF. CDR3 nucleotide sequence: TGTGCCAGCAGTTACGGAGAGGGTGGTTCACCCCTCCACTTT. This chain uses TRBV6-2 or TRBV6-3 with TRBJ1-6, with D unclear. Trimming removed 2 bases from V and 9 bases from J, with 11 bases in between. The length of the CDR3 is 14 residues. Germline CDR1 reads MNHEY; CDR2 reads SVGEGT.

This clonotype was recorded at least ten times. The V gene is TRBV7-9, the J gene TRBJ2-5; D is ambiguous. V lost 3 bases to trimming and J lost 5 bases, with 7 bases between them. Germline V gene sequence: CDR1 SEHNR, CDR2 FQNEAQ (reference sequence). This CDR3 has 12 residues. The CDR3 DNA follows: TGTGCCAGCAGCTTTGACCGGGAGACCCAGTACTTC. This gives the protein CASSFDRETQYF.